The subject of this entry is one T cell receptor beta chain. The junction departs from germline at one end; a sequencing error may be responsible. TCRdb re-called the RT-PCR reads through MiXCR, storing one row per CDR3 protein. This table holds hundreds of thousands of distinct CDR3 sequences, 14% found once. The sequenced material came from memory CD4+ T cells from blood. This TCR came from a female donor in good health, serving as a healthy control.

CDR3 residues: CAISLTGGINERYF. CDR3 bases: TGTGCCATCAGCTTGACAGGGGGCATCAACGAGCGGTACTTC. The chain carries TRBV10-3 and TRBJ2-7, with TRBD1 identical over 10 bases. CDR3 size: 14 residues. Germline CDR1 and CDR2: ENHRY and SYGVKD.